Below, 8 T cell receptor beta chains from the same sample are listed, as sequenced in a study of a mutant IDH1 vaccine in newly diagnosed glioma. The protocol was immunoSEQ multiplex PCR, while the TCRdb copy is restricted to in-frame clones and leaves out a portion. This table holds about 36,000 clones, approximately 80% found once. Antigen specificity for these receptors is unknown. Time point described: week 11, during vaccination. One vaccine dose held 300 ug of mutant IDH1 20-mer peptide and came with topical imiquimod. The specimen was peripheral blood mononuclear cells (PBMCs), collected from a glioma patient whose treatment included an IDH1 peptide vaccine. The receptors derive from a woman between 25 and 40 years old with glioma. Some clones in this sample may be carry-over from other donors' samples.

The chain carries TRBV18 and TRBJ1-2, with 10 bases lining up with TRBD1. Germline trimming cut 3 bases from V and 7 bases from J; bases unmatched to any gene: 5. From germline, CDR1 is KGHSH and CDR2 LQKENI. The CDR3 is 14 residues long. CDR3 nucleotides: TGTGCCAGCTCACCCCGACAGGGGGCGCGTGGCTACACCTTC. Its translation: CASSPRQGARGYTF.

The chain couples TRBV27 to TRBJ2-7, with D possibly being TRBD1 (5 bases). V was shortened by 6 bases and J by 3 bases, with 12 bases between the two germline ends. Germline CDR1 and CDR2: MNHEY and SMNVEV (reference sequence). The CDR3 runs to 13 residues. This CDR3 reads CASSQTDNYEQYF. The CDR3 coding sequence is TGTGCCAGCAGCCAGACAGATAACTACGAGCAGTACTTC.

The chain is built from TRBV5-6 and TRBJ2-5, with D perhaps being TRBD1 or TRBD2 (5 bases each). V was cut by 4 bases and J by 5 bases, with 12 bases left in between. CDR1 is SGHDT, CDR2 YYEEEE, per germline. The CDR3 is 13 amino acids. The CDR3 DNA sequence: TGTGCCAGCAGCCCGGGGCTAGAGGAGACCCAGTACTTC. As protein: CASSPGLEETQYF.

This clone was counted between two and nine times. The rearrangement joins TRBV10-3 to TRBJ1-4; unclear D gene. Trimming stripped 2 bases from V and 1 base from J, with 2 bases between. The V gene's germline CDR1 is ENHRY and CDR2 SYGVKD. The CDR3 runs to 13 residues. The CDR3 spells CAISEGTNEKLFF. CDR3 coding DNA: TGTGCCATCAGTGAGGGAACTAATGAAAAACTGTTTTTT.

The rearrangement links TRBV7-9 to TRBJ2-3; D not certain. This CDR3 region has 11 residues. V lost 5 bases and J 6 bases, leaving 6 bases between the germline ends. CDR1 and CDR2 from the germline V gene are SEHNR and FQNEAQ (reference sequence). In nucleotides, the CDR3 is TGTGCCAGCAGCGAGAGGGATACGCAGTATTTT. Its protein product is CASSERDTQYF. The full variable domain, with the rest looked up from reference TRBV7-9 and TRBJ2-3, is DTGVSQNPRHKITKRGQNVTFRCDPISEHNRLYWYRQTLGQGPEFLTYFQNEAQLEKSRLLSDRFSAERPKGSFSTLEIQRTEQGDSAMYLCASSERDTQYFGPGTRLTVL.

V gene TRBV19 combines with J gene TRBJ2-1, with 8 bases aligning to TRBD2. From germline, CDR1 is LNHDA and CDR2 SQIVND (reference sequence). J was trimmed by 2 bases and V by 1 base; bases with no gene match: 4. This CDR3 is built from 16 residues. CDR3 DNA: TGTGCCAGTAGTATAGTGGGAGCGGGGGCCTACAATGAGCAGTTCTTC. Its protein is CASSIVGAGAYNEQFF. Drawing the rest from reference TRBV19 and TRBJ2-1, the complete variable domain is DGGITQSPKYLFRKEGQNVTLSCEQNLNHDAMYWYRQDPGQGLRLIYYSQIVNDFQKGDIAEGYSVSREKKESFPLTVTSAQKNPTAFYLCASSIVGAGAYNEQFFGPGTRLTVL.

The chain has TRBV4-1 and TRBJ1-2, with 9 nucleotides matching TRBD1. Germline V lookup: CDR1 MGHRA, CDR2 YSYEKL. Trimming removed 4 bases from V and 0 bases from J; junction bases left unmatched: 12. The CDR3 has 18 amino acids. CDR3 protein: CASSPGTDRGTANYGYTF. CDR3 DNA: TGCGCCAGCAGCCCAGGGACCGACAGGGGGACGGCTAACTATGGCTACACCTTC.

This chain joins TRBV2 and TRBJ2-2; D is perhaps TRBD2 (5 bases). The germline V gene has CDR1 SNHLY and CDR2 FYNNEI. Trimming pared 6 bases from V and 4 bases from J, leaving 18 bases between. The length of the CDR3 is 16 residues. The CDR3: CASRKGGPAGTGELFF. The CDR3 region has the DNA TGTGCCAGCAGGAAGGGTGGACCGGCGGGCACCGGGGAGCTGTTTTTT.